This T cell receptor (beta chain) derives from a study of T-cell memory formation after mild COVID-19. TCRdb redid the calling of the 5' RACE reads with MiXCR, one entry per CDR3 protein. The sample has roughly 120,000 distinct CDR3 sequences, approximately 15% seen once. In regard to this clonotype: Its matching antigen is unknown.

Trimming stripped 1 base from V and 4 bases from J, with 7 bases between. The V gene's germline CDR1 is GTSNPN and CDR2 SVGIG (reference sequence). There are 12 residues in the CDR3. Study outcomes and limitations: Contracting CD4+ clones lay largely in CM and EM, with CD8+ ones residing in EMRA.

Sequencing used PBMCs or a T cell subset sorted from them (not recorded which). This rearrangement joins TRBV30 to TRBJ1-2; possibly TRBD1 for D (6 bases). This TCR was recovered from an adult woman who had mild COVID-19 (a few samples of this study predate the infection). Cell type and time point are not known. The CDR3 DNA is TGTGCCTGGAGTGCAGGGGCCTATGGCTACACCTTC. Translated, it gives CAWSAGAYGYTF.